A selection of T cell receptor beta chains follows, all from one sample in a study of blood T cell repertoires in COVID-19. Assay: immunoSEQ multiplex PCR; the TCRdb copy retains only in-frame clones and omits some. Here the sample spans about 74,000 clones, around 80% being singletons. The sample taken for sequencing was peripheral blood. The source of these receptors is a human donor in a cohort sampled during active COVID-19. CDR3s include the opening cysteine and the closing phenylalanine or tryptophan. D genes are given only for firm matches. Not all rows give a size; the values are once, few, many and, for expanded clones, a class.

j_gene: TRBJ1-2; v_gene: TRBV6-2/TRBV6-3; d_gene: -; abundance: few; CDR3nt: TGTGCCAGCAGTGACAGATACTATGGCTACACCTTC; CDR3aa: CASSDRYYGYTF
j_gene: TRBJ2-5; v_gene: TRBV7-7; d_gene: TRBD2; abundance: -; CDR3nt: TGTGCTAGCAGCTTGGCGGGCTTTAGCGGGTCTCAAGAGACCCAGTACTTC; CDR3aa: CASSLAGFSGSQETQYF
j_gene: TRBJ1-2; v_gene: TRBV18; d_gene: TRBD1; abundance: -; CDR3nt: TGTGCCAGCTCACCAAAGACAGGGGAAGGCTACACCTTC; CDR3aa: CASSPKTGEGYTF
j_gene: TRBJ2-1; v_gene: TRBV5-1; d_gene: TRBD2; abundance: -; CDR3nt: TGCGCCAGCGCCCCAGCGGGGGGGCCAGATGAGCAGTTCTTC; CDR3aa: CASAPAGGPDEQFF
j_gene: TRBJ1-4; v_gene: TRBV5-1; d_gene: -; abundance: -; CDR3nt: TGCGCCAGCAGCAAACCCCCCAGGACAGAGGATGAAAAACTGTTTTTT; CDR3aa: CASSKPPRTEDEKLFF
j_gene: TRBJ1-3; v_gene: TRBV20-1; d_gene: TRBD1; abundance: -; CDR3nt: TGCAGTGCTAGTAGGGACAGAGACTTGCTAGGAAACACCATATATTTT; CDR3aa: CSASRDRDLLGNTIYF
j_gene: TRBJ2-2; v_gene: TRBV11-2; d_gene: -; abundance: -; CDR3nt: TGTGCCAGCAGCCGCTCAATAGTGGGGCGGGGGGAGCTGTTTTTT; CDR3aa: CASSRSIVGRGELFF
j_gene: TRBJ1-2; v_gene: TRBV4-3; d_gene: TRBD1; abundance: few; CDR3nt: TGCGCCAGCAGCCCTAGGACAGGGCGAGGCTACACCTTC; CDR3aa: CASSPRTGRGYTF
j_gene: TRBJ1-5; v_gene: TRBV9; d_gene: TRBD1; abundance: -; CDR3nt: TGTGCCAGCAGCGTAGGGGACAGGGGCAATCAGCCCCAGCATTTT; CDR3aa: CASSVGDRGNQPQHF
j_gene: TRBJ2-7; v_gene: TRBV5-5; d_gene: TRBD1; abundance: -; CDR3nt: TGTGCCAGCAGCCCGAACAGGGGCGTCCTTTACGAGCAGTACTTC; CDR3aa: CASSPNRGVLYEQYF
j_gene: TRBJ2-2; v_gene: TRBV19; d_gene: -; abundance: -; CDR3nt: TGTGCCAGTAACGCGGGTCCAAGCACCGGGGAGCTGTTTTTT; CDR3aa: CASNAGPSTGELFF
j_gene: TRBJ2-3; v_gene: TRBV9; d_gene: TRBD2; abundance: -; CDR3nt: TGTGCCAGCAGCGAGGGGAGGGGACTAGCTGCAGATACGCAGTATTTT; CDR3aa: CASSEGRGLAADTQYF
j_gene: TRBJ1-5; v_gene: TRBV5-6; d_gene: -; abundance: -; CDR3nt: TGTGCCAGCAGTTTATTTTATGAGGTAAAGCCCCAGCATTTT; CDR3aa: CASSLFYEVKPQHF
j_gene: TRBJ2-2; v_gene: TRBV5-1; d_gene: -; abundance: -; CDR3nt: TGCGCCAGCAGCTTGGCAGGGCCGCCCGGGGAGCTGTTTTTT; CDR3aa: CASSLAGPPGELFF
j_gene: TRBJ1-1; v_gene: TRBV13; d_gene: -; abundance: once; CDR3nt: TGTGCCAGCAGCCTTTGGACGGGAAACACTGAAGCTTTCTTT; CDR3aa: CASSLWTGNTEAFF
j_gene: TRBJ1-1; v_gene: TRBV29-1; d_gene: TRBD1; abundance: -; CDR3nt: TGCAGCGTTTGGGACAGGGGAGGCACTGAAGCTTTCTTT; CDR3aa: CSVWDRGGTEAFF
j_gene: TRBJ2-3; v_gene: TRBV11-3; d_gene: TRBD2; abundance: -; CDR3nt: TGTGCCAGCAGCTCGAACCACCTGACTAGCGGCCCCACAGATACGCAGTATTTT; CDR3aa: CASSSNHLTSGPTDTQYF
j_gene: TRBJ1-5; v_gene: TRBV7-9; d_gene: -; abundance: -; CDR3nt: TGTGCCAGCAGCCCGGTGTCCCCTCAGCCCCAGCATTTT; CDR3aa: CASSPVSPQPQHF
j_gene: TRBJ2-5; v_gene: TRBV12-3/TRBV12-4; d_gene: -; abundance: -; CDR3nt: TGTGCCAGCAGTCAGGGGTGGGGAGAGACCCAGTACTTC; CDR3aa: CASSQGWGETQYF
j_gene: TRBJ1-2; v_gene: TRBV6-5; d_gene: TRBD1; abundance: -; CDR3nt: TGTGCCACCGGACAGGGGGAAGGAGGCTACACCTTC; CDR3aa: CATGQGEGGYTF
j_gene: TRBJ2-4; v_gene: TRBV19; d_gene: -; abundance: -; CDR3nt: TGTGCCAGTAGTAATCGGGACACCGGGTGGAACATTCAGTACTTC; CDR3aa: CASSNRDTGWNIQYF
j_gene: TRBJ2-5; v_gene: TRBV7-9; d_gene: TRBD2; abundance: few; CDR3nt: TGTGCCAGCAGCCATGGACTAGAAGAGACCCAGTACTTC; CDR3aa: CASSHGLEETQYF
j_gene: TRBJ2-1; v_gene: TRBV19; d_gene: TRBD2; abundance: -; CDR3nt: TGTGCCAGTAGTATACGGCTAGCGGGAGGGCCGGGTGAGCAGTTCTTC; CDR3aa: CASSIRLAGGPGEQFF
j_gene: TRBJ1-2; v_gene: TRBV3-1/TRBV3-2; d_gene: TRBD1; abundance: -; CDR3nt: TGTGCCAGCAGCCAAACAGGGGGTGGCTACACCTTC; CDR3aa: CASSQTGGGYTF
j_gene: TRBJ2-7; v_gene: TRBV30; d_gene: TRBD1; abundance: -; CDR3nt: TGTGCCTGGGGACAGGGGGCGCGAGAGCAGTACTTC; CDR3aa: CAWGQGAREQYF
j_gene: TRBJ1-2; v_gene: TRBV28; d_gene: -; abundance: -; CDR3nt: TGTGCCAGCACCACCCAACCCACACCCTACTATGGCTACACCTTC; CDR3aa: CASTTQPTPYYGYTF
j_gene: TRBJ1-5; v_gene: TRBV10-3; d_gene: -; abundance: once; CDR3nt: TGTGCCACCGAGGAGAGTGGGAGCAATCAGCCCCAGCATTTT; CDR3aa: CATEESGSNQPQHF
j_gene: TRBJ2-2; v_gene: TRBV24-1; d_gene: TRBD1; abundance: few; CDR3nt: TGTGCCACCCGGGACAGGGTCGTCGGGGAGCTGTTTTTT; CDR3aa: CATRDRVVGELFF
j_gene: TRBJ2-1; v_gene: TRBV9; d_gene: TRBD2; abundance: -; CDR3nt: TGTGCCAGCAGCCCGCCAAGCGGGAGGGCCGTCAATGAGCAGTTCTTC; CDR3aa: CASSPPSGRAVNEQFF
j_gene: TRBJ1-4; v_gene: TRBV7-2; d_gene: -; abundance: -; CDR3nt: TGTGCCAGCAGCTTACGTTCGGTAAAACTGTTTTTT; CDR3aa: CASSLRSVKLFF
j_gene: TRBJ2-1; v_gene: TRBV19; d_gene: -; abundance: once; CDR3nt: TGTGCCAGTAGTCAGGTCCGTGAGCAGTTCTTC; CDR3aa: CASSQVREQFF
j_gene: TRBJ1-1; v_gene: TRBV7-3; d_gene: -; abundance: -; CDR3nt: TGTGCCAGCAGCCTAACCGGGGACACTGAAGCTTTCTTT; CDR3aa: CASSLTGDTEAFF
j_gene: TRBJ2-2; v_gene: TRBV20-1; d_gene: -; abundance: once; CDR3nt: TGCAGTGCCGACTCGCCCGGGGAGCTGTTTTTT; CDR3aa: CSADSPGELFF
j_gene: TRBJ1-4; v_gene: TRBV15; d_gene: -; abundance: -; CDR3nt: TGTGCCACCAGCAGAGATTTCTCAGGGGTTGAAAAACTGTTTTTT; CDR3aa: CATSRDFSGVEKLFF
j_gene: TRBJ1-2; v_gene: TRBV7-2; d_gene: -; abundance: -; CDR3nt: TGTGCCAGCAGCTTAGGGGGACTGGATATCGATGGCTACACCTTC; CDR3aa: CASSLGGLDIDGYTF
j_gene: TRBJ2-5; v_gene: TRBV18; d_gene: TRBD2; abundance: -; CDR3nt: TGTGCCAGCTCACTTACTAGCGGGATCCAAGAGACCCAGTACTTC; CDR3aa: CASSLTSGIQETQYF
j_gene: TRBJ2-5; v_gene: TRBV6-2/TRBV6-3; d_gene: TRBD1; abundance: few; CDR3nt: TGTGCCAGCAGTTACTCGACAGGGGCGGCTCAAGAGACCCAGTACTTC; CDR3aa: CASSYSTGAAQETQYF
j_gene: TRBJ1-1; v_gene: TRBV18; d_gene: TRBD1; abundance: -; CDR3nt: TGTGCCAGCTCACCAACAGGACAGGGGGCCCCTGAAGCTTTCTTT; CDR3aa: CASSPTGQGAPEAFF
j_gene: TRBJ1-5; v_gene: TRBV4-3; d_gene: -; abundance: few; CDR3nt: TGCGCCAGCAGCCAAGAATTATGGGACTGGGCGCAGCCCCAGCATTTT; CDR3aa: CASSQELWDWAQPQHF
j_gene: TRBJ2-4; v_gene: TRBV12-3/TRBV12-4; d_gene: -; abundance: -; CDR3nt: TGTGCCAGCAGTACCGGTATCAAAAACATTCAGTACTTC; CDR3aa: CASSTGIKNIQYF
j_gene: TRBJ2-5; v_gene: TRBV7-2; d_gene: -; abundance: -; CDR3nt: TGTGCCAGCAGCTTAGGGTCGGCTAGCGCACAAGAGACCCAGTACTTC; CDR3aa: CASSLGSASAQETQYF
j_gene: TRBJ2-6; v_gene: TRBV19; d_gene: -; abundance: -; CDR3nt: TGTGCCAGTCAGAGAGGGACAACGTCCTCTGGGGCCAACGTCCTGACTTTC; CDR3aa: CASQRGTTSSGANVLTF
j_gene: TRBJ1-3; v_gene: TRBV5-1; d_gene: -; abundance: -; CDR3nt: TGCGCCAGCGGAGAAGCCGTCTCTGGAAACACCATATATTTT; CDR3aa: CASGEAVSGNTIYF
j_gene: TRBJ1-5; v_gene: TRBV6-6; d_gene: -; abundance: -; CDR3nt: TGTGCCAGCAGGGTTCCAGGGTCGGGCAATCAGCCCCAGCATTTT; CDR3aa: CASRVPGSGNQPQHF
j_gene: TRBJ2-1; v_gene: TRBV28; d_gene: TRBD2; abundance: -; CDR3nt: TGTGCCAGCAGTCCGCAACTAGCGCGGGGGGAGCAGTTCTTC; CDR3aa: CASSPQLARGEQFF
j_gene: TRBJ1-1; v_gene: TRBV5-1; d_gene: -; abundance: -; CDR3nt: TGCGCCAGCAGCTACGCTCAGGGGAACACTGAAGCTTTCTTT; CDR3aa: CASSYAQGNTEAFF
j_gene: TRBJ2-5; v_gene: TRBV6-5; d_gene: -; abundance: -; CDR3nt: TGTGCCAGCAGTTACTCGTCAGGTGAAGAGACCCAGTACTTC; CDR3aa: CASSYSSGEETQYF
j_gene: TRBJ1-1; v_gene: TRBV18; d_gene: -; abundance: once; CDR3nt: TGTGCCAGCTCGTCAACTGAGAACACTGAAGCTTTCTTT; CDR3aa: CASSSTENTEAFF
j_gene: TRBJ1-1; v_gene: TRBV6-5; d_gene: -; abundance: -; CDR3nt: TGTGCCAGCAGGAGGGACACTGAAGCTTTCTTT; CDR3aa: CASRRDTEAFF
j_gene: TRBJ2-5; v_gene: TRBV27; d_gene: -; abundance: -; CDR3nt: TGTGCCAGCCGGGTCCTCCAAGAGACCCAGTACTTC; CDR3aa: CASRVLQETQYF
j_gene: TRBJ2-7; v_gene: TRBV14; d_gene: -; abundance: few; CDR3nt: TGTGCCAGCAGCCTGACAGGTTACGAGCAGTACTTC; CDR3aa: CASSLTGYEQYF
j_gene: TRBJ1-4; v_gene: TRBV7-9; d_gene: -; abundance: -; CDR3nt: TGTGCCAGCAGCCCGAAGGGGGGGGGCACCGATGAAAAACTGTTTTTT; CDR3aa: CASSPKGGGTDEKLFF
j_gene: TRBJ2-6; v_gene: TRBV7-2; d_gene: -; abundance: -; CDR3nt: TGTGCCAGCAGCTTAGCGGGAGCTGGGGCCAACGTCCTGACTTTC; CDR3aa: CASSLAGAGANVLTF
j_gene: TRBJ1-3; v_gene: TRBV5-1; d_gene: -; abundance: -; CDR3nt: TGCGCCAGCAGCGATCGGTCCAGAAACACCATATATTTT; CDR3aa: CASSDRSRNTIYF